The text below deals with one TCR beta chain. This specimen comes from a study of T cell changes during pregnancy in multiple sclerosis. CDR3 length: 16 amino acids. After removal of 5 bases from V and 5 bases from J, the junction contained 9 bases not matched to a gene. Method: immunoSEQ multiplex PCR; TCRdb's copy keeps in-frame clones and lacks some. Counted here are 60,000 to 85,000 clones, roughly 94% occurring once; the ten biggest clones make up 0.58%. This material consisted of peripheral blood, taken in the third trimester of pregnancy. This receptor was taken from a female donor with multiple sclerosis, enrolled in a pregnancy study. The V gene is TRBV5-3, the J gene TRBJ2-5; TRBD2 matches at 13 bases. TRBV5-3 is labeled an ORF, and its function is uncertain. The CDR3, as DNA: TGTGCCAGAAGTCCGACCGGGACTAGCGGGGCGGAGACCCAGTACTTC. Its protein is CARSPTGTSGAETQYF.